The 22 T cell receptor beta chains below come from one sample, sequenced in a study of liver allograft versus peripheral blood T cells. As for the study in general: The study compared liver allograft T cell receptor repertoires against peripheral blood repertoires of liver transplant recipients.

TCRdb called the reads again in MiXCR, with one record for every CDR3 protein. This table holds 6,000 to 8,000 distinct CDR3 sequences, under 20% found once. The receptors shown here come from a human patient who had a liver transplant. Some T cells may originate from the graft donor.

This clonotype has more than one count but fewer than ten. V usage is TRBV20-1 and J usage is TRBJ2-1; no clear D gene. CDR1 is DFQATT and CDR2 is SNEGSKA in the germline V gene (reference sequence). Trimming took off 0 bases at V and 7 bases at J, with 7 bases between the two ends. The CDR3 runs 12 residues. The CDR3 region has the DNA TGCAGTGCTAGAGATTGGGGTAATGAGCAGTTCTTC. Amino acid sequence: CSARDWGNEQFF.

By its share, this clonotype is medium-sized. The chain links TRBV30 to TRBJ1-6; D may be TRBD1 (5 bases). Germline-derived CDR1 and CDR2 are GTSNPN and SVGIG (reference sequence). This CDR3 is 14 amino acids long. With 4 bases removed from V and 8 bases from J, the gap between germline ends came to 15 bases. This chain's CDR3 is CAWKLSGRDSPLHF. In DNA form, the CDR3 reads TGTGCCTGGAAATTAAGTGGCAGGGATTCACCCCTCCACTTT.

The V and J genes are TRBV7-2 and TRBJ1-5, with D unresolved. The length of the CDR3 is 13 residues. Germline V gene sequence: CDR1 SGHTA, CDR2 FQGNSA. V lost 2 bases and J 8 bases, leaving 10 bases between the germline ends. In DNA, the CDR3 is TGTGCCAGCAGCTTATCGGTTGGGGAGCCCCAGCATTTT. Amino acids: CASSLSVGEPQHF.

By its share, this clonotype is medium-sized. The J gene is TRBJ1-1, the V gene TRBV6-6; D is unresolved. The V end was cut by 3 bases, the J end by 3 bases, with 5 bases between. Germline V gene lookup returns CDR1 MNHNY and CDR2 SVGAGI (reference sequence). CDR3 length: 12 amino acids. This CDR3 is CASSYWDTEAFF. CDR3 in DNA: TGTGCCAGCAGTTATTGGGACACTGAAGCTTTCTTT.

This rearrangement joins TRBV12-3 or TRBV12-4 to TRBJ1-4; 10 nucleotides align to TRBD1. The V gene end was trimmed by 2 bases and the J gene end by 8 bases; junction bases not matched to a gene: 11. The CDR3 totals 17 residues. The CDR3 reads CASSLRPPGQGGEKLFF. CDR3 coding DNA: TGTGCCAGCAGTTTAAGACCCCCCGGACAGGGGGGAGAAAAACTGTTTTTT.

This clonotype is classed as medium-sized (0.01 to 0.1%). The chain employs TRBV11-2 and TRBJ1-1; perhaps TRBD1 as D (5 bases). Looked up from germline, CDR1 is SGHAT and CDR2 is FQNNGV. CDR3 length: 15 amino acids. V shed 5 bases and J shed 7 bases, with 20 bases lying between them. The CDR3 region has the DNA TGTGCCAGCAGCGGAGCCCAGGGAAACCGACATGAAGCTTTCTTT. This gives the protein CASSGAQGNRHEAFF.

This clonotype was recorded a few times. This rearrangement joins TRBV20-1 to TRBJ2-1, with 11 bases lining up with TRBD1. Germline CDR1 DFQATT, CDR2 SNEGSKA (reference sequence). V trimming: 5 bases; J trimming: 7 bases; junction bases outside the gene matches: 7. The CDR3 consists of 14 residues. The CDR3 region has the DNA TGCAGTGCTGGGGGGACAGGGGGGAGGAATGAGCAGTTCTTC. This gives the protein CSAGGTGGRNEQFF.

This clonotype counts as medium-sized. The rearrangement uses TRBV5-6 and TRBJ1-1; a weak D match, TRBD1 (6 bases). The germline V gene encodes CDR1 SGHDT and CDR2 YYEEEE. This CDR3 is 16 amino acids long. The V and J ends lost 4 bases and 2 bases respectively, with 18 bases between them. The CDR3 DNA is TGTGCCAGCAGCAGGGGTAGCGGGGGCCTAAACACTGAAGCTTTCTTT. The encoded protein is CASSRGSGGLNTEAFF.

This clonotype was counted ten times or more. The chain's CDR3 is CSARARLGNTIYF. Written as DNA, the CDR3 is TGCAGTGCTAGAGCGCGGCTGGGAAACACCATATATTTT. The chain employs TRBV20-1 and TRBJ1-3; D uncertain. The CDR3 extends over 13 amino acids. Trimming stripped 1 base from V and 4 bases from J, with 8 bases between. The germline V gene encodes CDR1 DFQATT and CDR2 SNEGSKA (reference sequence).

This clonotype is medium-sized (0.01 to 0.1%) within its sample. The chain combines TRBV27 with TRBJ1-1, with D perhaps matching TRBD1 (5 bases). The V end was cut by 4 bases, the J end by 3 bases, with 9 bases between. The CDR3 contains 13 residues. Looked up from germline, CDR1 is MNHEY and CDR2 is SMNVEV (reference sequence). The CDR3 spells CASSYRQYTEAFF. CDR3 coding DNA: TGTGCCAGCAGTTACCGACAGTACACTGAAGCTTTCTTT.

By proportion, this clonotype is medium-sized. The gene calls are TRBV19 and TRBJ1-2; possibly TRBD1 for D (6 bases). V was pared by 7 bases and J by 4 bases, with 10 bases between. CDR3 length equals 12 residues. From germline, CDR1 is LNHDA and CDR2 SQIVND (reference sequence). CDR3 bases: TGTGCCAGTAAGGAAGGGGGCTATGGCTACACCTTC. It yields the protein CASKEGGYGYTF.

The rearrangement joins TRBV5-5 to TRBJ2-7, with D maybe TRBD1 (6 bases). Germline V CDR1 and CDR2: SGHKS, YYEKEE (reference sequence). Deletions cut 2 bases from V and 5 bases from J, with 14 bases between. The CDR3 is 14 residues long. DNA of the CDR3: TGTGCCAGCAGCTTACTACAGGGAGTTAACGAGCAGTACTTC. Protein product: CASSLLQGVNEQYF. The full variable domain, rest sourced from reference TRBV5-5 and TRBJ2-7, is DAGVTQSPTHLIKTRGQQVTLRCSPISGHKSVSWYQQVLGQGPQFIFQYYEKEERGRGNFPDRFSARQFPNYSSELNVNALLLGDSALYLCASSLLQGVNEQYFGPGTRLTVT.

Details on this clonotype: A clone one base away is much larger, so this may be a read error. The J gene is TRBJ2-7, the V gene TRBV6-2 or TRBV6-3, with D unclear. The CDR3 is made up of 11 amino acids. CDR1 MNHEY and CDR2 SVGEGT come from the germline V gene. The CDR3 nucleotides read TGTGTCAGCAGTCTTGGCCCGAGGCAGTACTTC. Its protein product is CVSSLGPRQYF.

In this sample, this clonotype turned up a few times. CDR3 nucleotides: TGTGCCAGCAGTTTTTCCGGGACAGGGCAGTACGAGCAGTACTTC. Amino acid sequence: CASSFSGTGQYEQYF. The rearrangement links TRBV6-5 to TRBJ2-7; 9 bases are a match to TRBD1. This CDR3 region has 15 residues. The trim removed 4 bases at V and 4 bases at J, leaving 8 bases unmatched. Per germline, CDR1 MNHEY and CDR2 SVGAGI.

This clonotype is deemed medium-sized. The chain has TRBV19 and TRBJ2-7; D perhaps matches TRBD2 (5 bases). The CDR3 covers 15 residues. The V end lost 2 bases, the J end lost 4 bases, and 15 bases lay between the germline ends. Germline lookup yields CDR1 LNHDA and CDR2 SQIVND (reference sequence). CDR3 DNA: TGTGCCAGTAGTATAAGGTTTGACTACCCGTACGAGCAGTACTTC. It is translated as CASSIRFDYPYEQYF.

In this sample, this clonotype turned up many times. This sequence joins TRBV12-3 or TRBV12-4 and TRBJ2-7; D is unresolved. Trimming removed 4 bases at V and 0 bases at J, with 13 bases between. This CDR3 is built from 15 residues. DNA of the CDR3: TGTGCCAGCAGTTCATGGGGTTCAAGCTCCTACGAGCAGTACTTC. As protein: CASSSWGSSSYEQYF.

The chain combines TRBV12-3 or TRBV12-4 with TRBJ1-6; D unclear. This CDR3 region has 12 residues. The V gene lost 1 base and the J gene lost 10 bases, with 5 bases spanning the gap. In nucleotides, the CDR3 is TGTGCCAGCAGTTTAGAAGGCTCACCCCTCCACTTT. This sequence encodes CASSLEGSPLHF.

In its sample, this clonotype is medium-sized (0.01 to 0.1%). The genes are TRBV6-5 and TRBJ1-2; D gene uncertain. The CDR3 contains 15 residues. Trimming took 0 bases from V and 0 from J, leaving 8 bases between them. CDR1 is MNHEY, CDR2 SVGAGI, per germline. The CDR3 loop is CASSYSRVTNYGYTF. The CDR3 DNA sequence: TGTGCCAGCAGTTACTCTAGGGTGACTAACTATGGCTACACCTTC.

This clonotype was found a few times. The chain recombines TRBV6-1 with TRBJ1-1, with 9 nucleotides matching TRBD1. This CDR3 spans 14 amino acids. V lost 10 bases to trimming and J lost 4 bases; unmatched junction nucleotides: 10. Germline V gene sequence: CDR1 MNHNS, CDR2 SASEGT. The chain's CDR3 is CAITTGGAGTEAFF. In DNA, the CDR3 is TGTGCCATTACTACAGGGGGCGCAGGCACTGAAGCTTTCTTT.

By its share, this clonotype is medium-sized. The V and J genes are TRBV12-3 or TRBV12-4 and TRBJ1-1; D is perhaps TRBD1 (6 bases). Trimming cost V 6 bases and J 1 base, with 27 bases left between them. The CDR3 extends over 19 amino acids. The CDR3 bases are TGTGCCAGCAGACCCTACCAGAGGGGGGCGGTCGCTTCGAACACTGAAGCTTTCTTT. Its translation: CASRPYQRGAVASNTEAFF.

V is TRBV12-3 or TRBV12-4 and J is TRBJ1-5; tentative D call: TRBD1 (6 bases). This CDR3 has 13 amino acids. V was pared by 2 bases and J by 7 bases, with 9 bases between. As DNA, the CDR3 is TGTGCCAGCAGTTTAAGGGGGACACAGCCCCAGCATTTT. Its protein product is CASSLRGTQPQHF.

In this sample, this clonotype is medium-sized. This chain links TRBV29-1 with TRBJ2-3; 8 bases fit TRBD2. V was pared by 4 bases and J by 2 bases, with 5 bases of the junction left unmatched. This CDR3 is built from 14 residues. CDR1 SQVTM and CDR2 ANQGSEA come from the germline V gene. CDR3 sequence reads: CSVGLAPITDTQYF. In DNA form, the CDR3 reads TGCAGCGTTGGACTAGCGCCTATCACAGATACGCAGTATTTT.